The TCR beta chain described here comes from a study of shared clonotypes between healthy human individuals. Study results and caveats: Investigators expected sequencing depth to affect clonotype sharing among donors.

There are 14 residues in the CDR3. Germline values: CDR1 SNHLY, CDR2 FYNNEI. A single count supports this clone. Its target is unknown. Sequencing was performed with immunoSEQ multiplex PCR; in TCRdb, only in-frame clones are kept and a portion is missing. The sample includes a few hundred thousand clones, almost 97% seen only once; the top ten take approximately 0.057%. What was sequenced was naive CD4+ T cells sorted from blood. Subset defined: CD45RA+ positively selected. This receptor was obtained from a woman aged 30 to 39 in good health. The chain has TRBV2 and TRBJ2-5; perhaps TRBD2 as D (5 bases). Matching the DNA end better, TRBJ2-7 makes the J call doubtful. The CDR3 DNA reads as TGTGCCAGCAGTGACCGTCCCGGGACCTACGAGCAGTACTTC. It yields the protein CASSDRPGTYEQYF.